This TCR beta chain was recorded in a study of Ad26.COV2.S vaccination and SARS-CoV-2 variants. Study overall: The donor was enrolled in the Ad26.COV2.S arm of the COV1001 trial. Participants got Ad26.COV2.S intramuscularly, once or twice 56 days apart. The study, taken as a whole, reports: Total T cell responses may have been underestimated by the TCR breadth and depth analyses. The authors reported substantial breadth in spike-specific CD8+ and CD4+ T cell responses after vaccination.

Method: immunoSEQ multiplex PCR; TCRdb's copy keeps in-frame clones and lacks some. In the table there are 430,000 or so clones, 80% to 90% of which are singletons. The CDR3 length is 13 residues. Between the trimmed V and J ends, which lost 8 bases and 8 bases, there was a span of 18 bases. CDR1 MNHEY and CDR2 SVGAGI come from the germline V gene. The sample's treatment: roughly 18 received Ad26.COV2.S at low or high dose, single or two shots; roughly five received placebo; per-sample allocation not given. Collection of samples fell on day 63 after the first vaccine or placebo injection. Points on this clone: What it recognizes is unknown.

V usage is TRBV6-5 and J usage is TRBJ1-2; tentatively, D is TRBD1 (6 bases). The starting material was peripheral blood, obtained in a trial of Ad26.COV2.S vaccine versus placebo. This TCR derives from a person aged 18-60 years who received the Ad26.COV2.S COVID-19 vaccine or a placebo. This CDR3 reads CASGTRGHGGYTF. The CDR3 coding sequence is TGTGCCAGCGGGACCAGGGGACACGGAGGCTACACCTTC.